A single sample is the source of the 2 T cell receptor beta chains below, sequenced in a study of blood T cell repertoires in COVID-19. The method was immunoSEQ multiplex PCR; TCRdb's version includes in-frame clones alone and lacks a portion of them. The repertoire consists of under 250,000 clones, with around four fifths occurring once and the leading ten covering about 6.3%. Sequencing input: peripheral blood. The receptor set was obtained from a woman in her sixties or seventies with active or convalescent COVID-19.

The rearrangement joins TRBV28 to TRBJ1-1; perhaps TRBD1 as D (6 bases). Germline values: CDR1 MDHEN, CDR2 SYDVKM. CDR3 length: 18 residues. Trimming stripped 0 bases from V and 2 bases from J, with 19 bases between. The CDR3 reads CASSLWGALDRINTEAFF. Written as DNA, the CDR3 is TGTGCCAGCAGTTTATGGGGAGCCTTAGACAGGATTAACACTGAAGCTTTCTTT.

The genes are TRBV27 and TRBJ1-5; D unresolved. Trimming took 3 bases from V and 7 from J, leaving 13 bases between them. The CDR3 sequence is 14 residues long. The germline V gene has CDR1 MNHEY and CDR2 SMNVEV (reference sequence). CDR3 nucleotides: TGTGCCAGCAGTTTCCGGGGAAGAGGGCAGCCCCAGCATTTT. This gives the protein CASSFRGRGQPQHF.